Below, 30 T cell receptor beta chains from the same sample are listed, as sequenced in a study of cytomegalovirus exposure and HLA in healthy donors. The primer mix had 60 Vbeta and 13 Jbeta primers. The method was immunoSEQ multiplex PCR; TCRdb's version includes in-frame clones alone and lacks a portion of them. The sample consists of 110,000 or so clones, approximately 77% of them appearing once. The sequencing sample was made of PBMCs. These receptors all stem from a middle-aged man in good health and CMV-seropositive.

The chain recombines TRBV9 with TRBJ1-1, with D maybe TRBD1 (6 bases). The V and J ends lost 3 bases and 6 bases respectively, with 18 bases between them. CDR3 length: 15 residues. The germline gives CDR1 SGDLS, CDR2 YYNGEE. CDR3 loop: CASSASPDRYPEAFF. Written as DNA, the CDR3 is TGTGCCAGCAGCGCCAGCCCCGACAGGTACCCTGAAGCTTTCTTT.

The chain uses TRBV20-1 and TRBJ2-7; 8 bases are shared with TRBD2. CDR3 size: 11 residues. The J segment lost 6 bases and the V segment lost 7 bases, leaving 5 bases of the junction unmatched. Germline V gene sequence: CDR1 DFQATT, CDR2 SNEGSKA (reference sequence). The CDR3 loop is CSVGSGIEQYF. CDR3 sequence (DNA): TGCAGTGTTGGTAGCGGGATCGAGCAGTACTTC.

DNA of the CDR3: TGTGCCAGCTCGGAAATGACAGGTTCCACCTACGAGCAGTACTTC. Encoded protein: CASSEMTGSTYEQYF. The V and J genes are TRBV18 and TRBJ2-5; D is perhaps TRBD1 (6 bases). TRBJ2-7 matches the DNA end more closely, so the J call is doubtful. Germline assignment: CDR1 KGHSH and CDR2 LQKENI. The CDR3 spans 15 residues.

The V call is TRBV6-5, the J call TRBJ2-3, with a weak D call TRBD1 (6 bases). The V gene's germline CDR1 is MNHEY and CDR2 SVGAGI. Trimming shortened V by 4 bases and J by 0 bases, and 14 bases separated the two germline ends. This CDR3 has 16 residues. The CDR3 protein is CASSSLRQDSTDTQYF. CDR3 nucleotide sequence: TGTGCCAGCAGTTCGCTACGACAGGACAGCACAGATACGCAGTATTTT.

The chain has TRBV30 and TRBJ2-7; D gene unclear. CDR1 and CDR2 (germline): GTSNPN, SVGIG (reference sequence). The CDR3 has 12 residues. Trimming took 2 bases from V and 7 from J, leaving 12 bases between them. CDR3 residues: CAWSYLRSEQYF. The CDR3 DNA sequence: TGTGCCTGGAGTTATCTACGGTCGGAGCAGTACTTC.

The genes are TRBV4-3 and TRBJ2-6; TRBD1 matches at 7 bases. The V gene end was trimmed by 1 base and the J gene end by 2 bases; junction bases not matched to a gene: 11. Germline values: CDR1 LGHNA, CDR2 YSLEER. CDR3 size: 19 residues. The CDR3 loop is CASSQGVRGTGAGANVLTF. CDR3 in DNA: TGCGCCAGCAGCCAAGGGGTCAGGGGGACGGGCGCTGGGGCCAACGTCCTGACTTTC.

This chain joins TRBV6-4 and TRBJ1-6; D is undetermined. CDR3 length equals 14 residues. The germline V gene encodes CDR1 MRHNA and CDR2 SNTAGT. The V and J ends lost 5 bases and 6 bases respectively, with 11 bases between them. The CDR3 sequence is CASSRTYGNSPLHF. The CDR3 DNA is TGTGCCAGCAGTCGGACTTATGGTAATTCACCCCTCCACTTT.

This clone was observed a single time. The chain carries TRBV7-9 and TRBJ2-4, with TRBD1 matching over 8 bases. CDR3 length equals 15 residues. CDR1 and CDR2 (germline): SEHNR, FQNEAQ (reference sequence). The ends lost 3 bases at V and 5 bases at J; junction bases unmatched: 6. The CDR3, as DNA: TGTGCCAGCAGCTTGTGGCAGGGGGCACAAAACATTCAGTACTTC. Encoded protein: CASSLWQGAQNIQYF.

The chain employs TRBV7-8 and TRBJ2-5, with a possible D match to TRBD1 (5 bases). Trimming stripped 5 bases from V and 5 bases from J, with 15 bases between. CDR1 SGHVS and CDR2 FQNEAQ come from the germline V gene. The CDR3 spans 14 residues. CDR3 in DNA: TGTGCCAGCAGCCCTTCCCGGACACATGAGACCCAGTACTTC. It is translated as CASSPSRTHETQYF.

This chain links TRBV5-4 with TRBJ1-2; 7 nucleotides agree with TRBD1. Germline values: CDR1 SGHNT, CDR2 YYREEE (reference sequence). J lost 4 bases, V lost 4 bases, and 16 bases had no gene match. This CDR3 is 17 amino acids long. CDR3 amino acids: CASSPQPPGQEIYGYTF. DNA of the CDR3: TGTGCCAGCAGCCCGCAACCCCCTGGACAGGAGATCTATGGCTACACCTTC. The full variable domain, its missing parts supplied by reference TRBV5-4 and TRBJ1-2, is ETGVTQSPTHLIKTRGQQVTLRCSSQSGHNTVSWYQQALGQGPQFIFQYYREEENGRGNFPPRFSGLQFPNYSSELNVNALELDDSALYLCASSPQPPGQEIYGYTFGSGTRLTVV.

J is TRBJ1-3 and V is TRBV28; 8 nucleotides line up with TRBD1. V shed 3 bases and J 2 bases; nucleotides not matched to a gene: 6. The CDR3 is 16 residues long. Looked up from germline, CDR1 is MDHEN and CDR2 is SYDVKM. Here the CDR3 DNA reads TGTGCCAGCAGTTTTAGGCAGGGGGCAACTGGAAACACCATATATTTT. Residues: CASSFRQGATGNTIYF.

This chain links TRBV7-9 with TRBJ2-6; 9 bases are a match to TRBD1. Germline CDR1 is SEHNR and CDR2 is FQNEAQ (reference sequence). V lost 1 base to trimming and J lost 0 bases; unmatched junction nucleotides: 4. This CDR3 has 18 residues. The CDR3 nucleotides read TGTGCCAGCAGCTTAGAGGGACAGGGCGGCTCTGGGGCCAACGTCCTGACTTTC. It specifies CASSLEGQGGSGANVLTF.

The chain links TRBV19 to TRBJ1-6; D perhaps matches TRBD1 (6 bases). CDR1 LNHDA and CDR2 SQIVND come from the germline V gene (reference sequence). This CDR3 contains 15 residues. The ends were cut back, 3 bases at V and 11 bases at J, with 17 bases in the middle. The CDR3 spells CASSMTGQGSAPLHF. The CDR3 DNA reads TGTGCCAGTAGTATGACGGGACAAGGGAGTGCACCCCTCCACTTT.

This sequence joins TRBV15 and TRBJ2-1; the D gene is possibly TRBD2 (5 bases). V shed 5 bases and J shed 3 bases, with 11 bases lying between them. Per the germline V gene, CDR1 is LNHNV and CDR2 is YYDKDF (reference sequence). The CDR3 contains 14 residues. CDR3 nucleotides: TGTGCCACCAGCGGCACGGCGGGCTACAATGAGCAGTTCTTC. Its protein product is CATSGTAGYNEQFF.

The chain employs TRBV30 and TRBJ2-6; D may be TRBD2 (6 bases). Germline assignment: CDR1 GTSNPN and CDR2 SVGIG (reference sequence). CDR3 length: 15 residues. Deletions cut 4 bases from V and 2 bases from J, with 12 bases between. The CDR3 reads CAWTFGGAGANVLTF. In DNA form, the CDR3 reads TGTGCCTGGACATTCGGGGGAGCTGGGGCCAACGTCCTGACTTTC. The full variable domain, rest sourced from reference TRBV30 and TRBJ2-6, is SQTIHQWPATLVQPVGSPLSLECTVEGTSNPNLYWYRQAAGRGLQLLFYSVGIGQISSEVPQNLSASRPQDRQFILSSKKLLLSDSGFYLCAWTFGGAGANVLTFGAGSRLTVL.

CDR3 sequence (DNA): TGTGCCAGCAGTGAACTTCAAGGGGTGTATGGCTACACCTTC. It encodes CASSELQGVYGYTF. The chain combines TRBV6-1 with TRBJ1-2; D is possibly TRBD1 (5 bases). V was cut by 2 bases and J by 5 bases, with 12 bases left in between. This CDR3 spans 14 amino acids. The V gene's germline CDR1 is MNHNS and CDR2 SASEGT.

This chain joins TRBV19 and TRBJ1-1; D gene uncertain. Germline V gives CDR1 LNHDA, CDR2 SQIVND (reference sequence). V dropped 0 bases and J dropped 7 bases, with 12 bases sitting between them. The CDR3 consists of 14 residues. CDR3 DNA: TGTGCCAGTAGTATAGAAGACGGCGGTCGTGAAGCTTTCTTT. Residues: CASSIEDGGREAFF.

V is TRBV30 and J is TRBJ2-7, with TRBD1 as a possible D gene (5 bases). CDR3 length: 12 amino acids. CDR1 is GTSNPN and CDR2 is SVGIG in the germline V gene (reference sequence). V was cut by 0 bases and J by 6 bases, with 9 bases left in between. The CDR3 loop is CAWSVLGREQYF. The CDR3 DNA reads as TGTGCCTGGAGTGTACTGGGGCGCGAGCAGTACTTC.

The chain joins TRBV5-1 to TRBJ2-2, with no clear D. The germline V gene has CDR1 SGHRS and CDR2 YFSETQ. Trimming stripped 0 bases from V and 0 bases from J, with 6 bases between. The length of the CDR3 is 15 residues. Here the CDR3 reads CASSLGHSNTGELFF. As DNA, the CDR3 is TGCGCCAGCAGCTTGGGACACTCGAACACCGGGGAGCTGTTTTTT.

This clone turned up a few times. Other nucleotide sequences from this sample produce the same CDR3. The rearrangement joins TRBV5-1 to TRBJ1-2, with 7 positions matching TRBD1. The germline V gene encodes CDR1 SGHRS and CDR2 YFSETQ. Losses at the gene ends were 0 bases for V and 3 bases for J; bases not matched to a gene: 2. The CDR3 contains 14 residues. The CDR3 DNA is TGCGCCAGCAGCTTGGACAGGGGAGACTATGGCTACACCTTC. Its protein is CASSLDRGDYGYTF.

The V call is TRBV5-1, the J call TRBJ2-7; possibly TRBD2 for D (7 bases). This CDR3 comprises 13 residues. Germline V CDR1 and CDR2: SGHRS, YFSETQ. Trimming removed 2 bases at V and 7 bases at J, with 13 bases between. CDR3 DNA: TGCGCCAGCAGCTTAGGGGGGGCAGAGGAGCAGTACTTC. As protein: CASSLGGAEEQYF.

The chain recombines TRBV6-5 with TRBJ2-7, with 8 bases fitting TRBD2. There are 12 residues in the CDR3. Trimming cost V 8 bases and J 4 bases; bases outside gene matches: 4. Germline loops: CDR1 MNHEY, CDR2 SVGAGI. This CDR3 is CASVGGGYEQYF. The CDR3 bases are TGTGCCAGCGTCGGGGGGGGGTACGAGCAGTACTTC.

V and J are TRBV25-1 and TRBJ2-2; 9 nucleotides align to TRBD2. After removal of 4 bases from V and 7 bases from J, the junction contained 10 bases not matched to a gene. The CDR3 is made up of 16 amino acids. Germline CDR1 MGHDK, CDR2 SYGVNS. CDR3 nucleotide sequence: TGTGCCAGCAGTGGGCGGGAGGGACTAGGGGTCGGGGAGCTGTTTTTT. This translates into CASSGREGLGVGELFF.

Remarks on this clone: Distinct nucleotide sequences in the sample also encode this CDR3. The rearrangement uses TRBV30 and TRBJ1-1, with 7 nucleotides matching TRBD1. Germline CDR1 is GTSNPN and CDR2 is SVGIG (reference sequence). J lost 5 bases, V lost 0 bases, and 3 bases had no gene match. CDR3 length equals 13 residues. CDR3 coding DNA: TGTGCCTGGAGTGTACAGGGGAGAACTGAAGCTTTCTTT. It specifies CAWSVQGRTEAFF. Full variable domain (outside the CDR3, taken from reference TRBV30 and TRBJ1-1): SQTIHQWPATLVQPVGSPLSLECTVEGTSNPNLYWYRQAAGRGLQLLFYSVGIGQISSEVPQNLSASRPQDRQFILSSKKLLLSDSGFYLCAWSVQGRTEAFFGQGTRLTVV.

The chain is built from TRBV30 and TRBJ1-4; TRBD1 aligns across 8 bases. The V gene's germline CDR1 is GTSNPN and CDR2 SVGIG (reference sequence). The ends lost 4 bases at V and 0 bases at J; junction bases unmatched: 4. The CDR3 runs to 15 residues. The CDR3: CAWNGQGATNEKLFF. In DNA, the CDR3 is TGTGCCTGGAACGGACAGGGAGCAACTAATGAAAAACTGTTTTTT. Complete variable domain (other parts from reference TRBV30 and TRBJ1-4): SQTIHQWPATLVQPVGSPLSLECTVEGTSNPNLYWYRQAAGRGLQLLFYSVGIGQISSEVPQNLSASRPQDRQFILSSKKLLLSDSGFYLCAWNGQGATNEKLFFGSGTQLSVL.

This sequence joins TRBV7-9 and TRBJ2-5, with D unclear. CDR1 SEHNR and CDR2 FQNEAQ come from the germline V gene (reference sequence). CDR3 size: 14 residues. The V gene lost 6 bases and the J gene lost 3 bases, with 14 bases spanning the gap. Here the CDR3 DNA reads TGTGCCAGCAGGCAATCCAAAGCCAAAGAGACCCAGTACTTC. Its translation: CASRQSKAKETQYF.

In this sample, this clone turned up a few times. This chain uses TRBV15 with TRBJ2-7; 15 bases line up with TRBD2. The CDR3 loop spans 16 amino acids. From germline, CDR1 is LNHNV and CDR2 YYDKDF (reference sequence). V lost 8 bases and J lost 3; bases outside the gene matches: 8. CDR3 nucleotide sequence: TGTGCCACCGGGACGGAGGGACTAGCGGGAGGCTACGAGCAGTACTTC. The encoded protein is CATGTEGLAGGYEQYF.

V usage is TRBV2 and J usage is TRBJ1-2, with TRBD1 identical over 11 bases. The V gene's germline CDR1 is SNHLY and CDR2 FYNNEI. V shed 6 bases, J shed 5 bases, and the junction held 5 bases outside the gene matches. CDR3 size: 14 residues. The CDR3 DNA reads as TGTGCCAGCAGGAGGACAGGGGGCGAATATGGCTACACCTTC. It codes for CASRRTGGEYGYTF.

This clone was found once. The CDR3 here is CASSLEGAGWADTQYF. The CDR3 nucleotides read TGTGCCAGCAGCTTAGAGGGGGCTGGGTGGGCAGATACGCAGTATTTT. This rearrangement joins TRBV7-6 to TRBJ2-3; 7 nucleotides match TRBD1. The CDR3 extends over 16 amino acids. V shed 1 base and J 4 bases; nucleotides not matched to a gene: 8. Germline V gives CDR1 SGHVS, CDR2 FNYEAQ.

The V call is TRBV6-5, the J call TRBJ2-7; weak D call: TRBD1 (7 bases). CDR1 MNHEY and CDR2 SVGAGI come from the germline V gene. This CDR3 is 14 amino acids long. The V end was cut by 6 bases, the J end by 4 bases, with 16 bases between. CDR3 region: CASRTRGEVYEQYF. In nucleotides, the CDR3 is TGTGCCAGCAGGACCAGGGGGGAGGTGTACGAGCAGTACTTC.